One sample yielded the 7 T cell receptor beta chains listed below, sequenced in a study of response to subunit inactivated influenza vaccine. TCRdb re-analysed the RT-PCR reads in MiXCR, keeping a single row per CDR3 protein. The sample includes roughly 790,000 distinct CDR3 sequences, about 20% of them seen just once. The source material was PBMCs from blood, sampled 4 to 6 days after vaccination. These receptors originate from a middle-aged man who received an inactivated influenza vaccine.

This clonotype was counted only a few times. This chain uses TRBV5-6 with TRBJ1-4, with 7 bases fitting TRBD1. The germline gives CDR1 SGHDT, CDR2 YYEEEE. V lost 2 bases and J lost 8; bases outside the gene matches: 6. CDR3 size: 14 residues. The CDR3 reads CASSFGRGTEKLFF. The CDR3 DNA sequence: TGTGCCAGCAGCTTCGGCAGGGGGACGGAAAAACTGTTTTTT.

This clonotype came up a few times. The V gene is TRBV2, the J gene TRBJ2-5, with D perhaps matching TRBD1 (6 bases). Trimming took off 2 bases at V and 9 bases at J, with 13 bases between the two ends. CDR1 and CDR2 from the germline V gene are SNHLY and FYNNEI. CDR3 size: 13 residues. The CDR3 loop is CASSEQGTPAQYF. The CDR3, as DNA: TGTGCCAGCAGTGAACAGGGGACCCCGGCCCAGTACTTC.

V gene TRBV20-1 combines with J gene TRBJ1-2, with D uncertain. V was cut by 3 bases and J by 5 bases, with 22 bases left in between. The germline gives CDR1 DFQATT, CDR2 SNEGSKA (reference sequence). There are 16 residues in the CDR3. The CDR3 here is CSASRLAGWLGYGYTF. The CDR3 bases are TGCAGTGCTAGTCGCCTGGCTGGGTGGCTCGGTTATGGCTACACCTTC.

The chain carries TRBV20-1 and TRBJ1-2; possibly TRBD1 for D (5 bases). The CDR3 sequence is 13 residues long. Trimming stripped 6 bases from V and 4 bases from J, with 15 bases between. Germline V gives CDR1 DFQATT, CDR2 SNEGSKA (reference sequence). CDR3 DNA sequence: TGCAGTGCCTGGCCCCAGGGTGGCTATGGCTACACCTTC. Amino acids: CSAWPQGGYGYTF.

The chain uses TRBV12-3 or TRBV12-4 and TRBJ2-5, with TRBD1 matching 10 bases. The CDR3 covers 15 residues. Trimming at V came to 7 bases and at J to 2 bases, leaving 7 bases not matched to a gene. Written as DNA, the CDR3 is TGTGCCAGCATTGGGACAGGGGCCGCACAAGAGACCCAGTACTTC. Its protein product is CASIGTGAAQETQYF.

This clonotype was picked up a small number of times. The chain uses TRBV28 and TRBJ2-4; D may match TRBD1 or TRBD2 (6 bases each). Germline CDR1 MDHEN, CDR2 SYDVKM. Trimming shortened V by 6 bases and J by 0 bases, and 12 bases separated the two germline ends. CDR3 length equals 15 residues. The DNA of the CDR3 is TGTGCCAGCAGCAACAGGGACTTAGCCAAAAACATTCAGTACTTC. This codes for CASSNRDLAKNIQYF.

This clonotype was seen only a few times. The J gene is TRBJ2-5, the V gene TRBV10-3, with TRBD1 as a possible D gene (6 bases). The germline gives CDR1 ENHRY, CDR2 SYGVKD. This CDR3 is built from 16 residues. With 0 bases removed from V and 1 base from J, the gap between germline ends came to 12 bases. The CDR3 here is CAISESKGVAQETQYF. The CDR3 coding sequence is TGTGCCATCAGTGAGTCGAAGGGGGTTGCCCAAGAGACCCAGTACTTC.